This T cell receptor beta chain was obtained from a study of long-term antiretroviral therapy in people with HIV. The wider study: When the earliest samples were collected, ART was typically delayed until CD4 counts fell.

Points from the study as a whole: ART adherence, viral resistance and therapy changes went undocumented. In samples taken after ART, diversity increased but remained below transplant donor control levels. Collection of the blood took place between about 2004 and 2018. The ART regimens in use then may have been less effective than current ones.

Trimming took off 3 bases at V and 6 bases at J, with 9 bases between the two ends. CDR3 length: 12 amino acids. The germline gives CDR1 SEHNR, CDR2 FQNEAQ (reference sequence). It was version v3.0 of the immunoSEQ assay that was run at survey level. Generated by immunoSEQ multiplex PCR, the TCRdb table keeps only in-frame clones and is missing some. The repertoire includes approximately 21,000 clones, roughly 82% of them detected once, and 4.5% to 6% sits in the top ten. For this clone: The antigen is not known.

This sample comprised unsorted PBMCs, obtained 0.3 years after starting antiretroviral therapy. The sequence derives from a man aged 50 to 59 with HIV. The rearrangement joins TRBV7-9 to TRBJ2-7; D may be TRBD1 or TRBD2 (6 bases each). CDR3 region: CASSFRGREQYF. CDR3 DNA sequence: TGTGCCAGCAGCTTCCGGGGGCGCGAGCAGTACTTC.